Presented here are 4 T cell receptor beta chains from one specimen sequenced in a study of blood T cell repertoires in COVID-19. Measured with immunoSEQ multiplex PCR; TCRdb has only the in-frame clones, and not every one. Among 250,000 or so clones listed, approximately 86% were seen once. The sequenced material came from peripheral blood. The receptors derive from a man at least 80 years old with acute or convalescent COVID-19.

This chain connects TRBV27 to TRBJ1-4; tentatively, D is TRBD1 (5 bases). The CDR3 extends over 15 amino acids. Germline-derived CDR1 and CDR2 are MNHEY and SMNVEV (reference sequence). V gave up 4 bases and J gave up 0 bases, with 9 bases separating them. CDR3 in DNA: TGTGCCAGCAGTTCCCAAGGGGCAACTAATGAAAAACTGTTTTTT. Its protein is CASSSQGATNEKLFF.

The V and J genes are TRBV5-1 and TRBJ1-6; a weak D match, TRBD1 (6 bases). The CDR3 contains 17 residues. V shed 2 bases and J shed 10 bases, with 22 bases lying between them. The germline V gene encodes CDR1 SGHRS and CDR2 YFSETQ. CDR3 protein: CASSLGDGGAKASPLHF. Written as DNA, the CDR3 is TGCGCCAGCAGCTTAGGAGACGGGGGGGCCAAGGCGTCACCCCTCCACTTT.

This clone was counted only a few times. This chain connects TRBV6-2 or TRBV6-3 to TRBJ1-1; 9 nucleotides line up with TRBD1. V shed 9 bases, J shed 4 bases, and the junction held 9 bases outside the gene matches. Germline values: CDR1 MNHEY, CDR2 SVGEGT. The CDR3 totals 14 residues. The chain's CDR3 is CASSHRGLGTEAFF. Here the CDR3 DNA reads TGTGCCAGTAGTCACAGGGGGCTGGGCACTGAAGCTTTCTTT.

The genes are TRBV4-3 and TRBJ2-5, with unresolved D. The CDR3 is 15 amino acids. The ends were cut back, 0 bases at V and 4 bases at J, with 12 bases in the middle. From germline, CDR1 is LGHNA and CDR2 YSLEER. The CDR3 coding sequence is TGCGCCAGCAGCCAAGAAGCGACTGGCTTAGAGACCCAGTACTTC. This sequence encodes CASSQEATGLETQYF.